This note documents a single TCR beta chain sequence. Its antigen is unidentified. The data stem from a study of cytomegalovirus exposure and HLA in healthy donors. Every donor was a healthy person donating bone marrow. A multiplex PCR was run with 60 Vbeta primers and 13 Jbeta primers. TCRdb's table, derived via immunoSEQ multiplex PCR, lists solely in-frame clones and lacks some. The sample records about 130,000 clones, less than 85% being singletons. Study results and limitations: In a later analysis, TCR beta V- and J-gene trimming was associated with a missense DCLRE1C variant.

The ends lost 6 bases at V and 2 bases at J; junction bases unmatched: 7. Germline lookup yields CDR1 GTSNPN and CDR2 SVGIG (reference sequence). The CDR3 is made up of 13 amino acids. The source material was PBMCs. The sequence came from a male donor in good health and CMV-seronegative. The chain links TRBV30 to TRBJ2-7, with TRBD2 matching 7 bases. The CDR3 region is CACNLAVPYEQYF. CDR3 in DNA: TGTGCCTGCAACCTAGCGGTCCCCTACGAGCAGTACTTC.